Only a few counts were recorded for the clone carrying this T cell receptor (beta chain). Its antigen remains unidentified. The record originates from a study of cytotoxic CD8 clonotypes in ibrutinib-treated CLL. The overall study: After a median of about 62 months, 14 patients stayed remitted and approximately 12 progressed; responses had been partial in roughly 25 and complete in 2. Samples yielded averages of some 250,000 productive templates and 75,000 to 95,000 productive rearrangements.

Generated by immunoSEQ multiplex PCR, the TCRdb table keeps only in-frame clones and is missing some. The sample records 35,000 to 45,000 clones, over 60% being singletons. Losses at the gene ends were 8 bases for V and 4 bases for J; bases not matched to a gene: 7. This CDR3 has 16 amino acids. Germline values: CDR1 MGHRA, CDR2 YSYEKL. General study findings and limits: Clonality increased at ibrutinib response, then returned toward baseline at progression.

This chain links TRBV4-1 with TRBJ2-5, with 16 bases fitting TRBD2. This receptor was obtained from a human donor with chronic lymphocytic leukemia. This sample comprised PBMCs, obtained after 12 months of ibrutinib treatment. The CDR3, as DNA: TGCGCCAGCGCACCCGGGACTAGCGGGAGGGGAGAGACCCAGTACTTC. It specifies CASAPGTSGRGETQYF.